These T cell receptor beta chains were read from a single sample in a study of radiotherapy plus CTLA-4 blockade in lung cancer. TCRdb keeps only in-frame clones here, not all; method: immunoSEQ multiplex PCR. Of tens of thousands of clones listed, about 63% are singletons. The sequences come from peripheral blood, collected from a patient treated with radiotherapy plus ipilimumab. The source is a human donor with non-small cell lung cancer who had a partial response to radiotherapy plus ipilimumab. Both conserved end residues are part of each CDR3. Each record gives: D gene, J gene, clone size, V gene, CDR3 protein, CDR3 DNA. The D gene is left open where the match is weak. Part of the rows lack a size; the others show once, few, many or a class for expanded clones.

d_call: TRBD2
j_call: TRBJ2-5
clone_size: .
v_call: TRBV11-3
cdr3_aa: CASTLGRGDREQYF
cdr3_nt: TGTGCCAGCACCTTGGGGCGGGGGGATCGAGAGCAGTACTTC

d_call: TRBD1
j_call: TRBJ1-1
clone_size: .
v_call: TRBV5-8
cdr3_aa: CASSFDRGSEAFF
cdr3_nt: TGTGCCAGCAGCTTCGACAGGGGTAGTGAAGCTTTCTTT

d_call: .
j_call: TRBJ1-2
clone_size: .
v_call: TRBV30
cdr3_aa: CAWVSTGGGGYTF
cdr3_nt: TGTGCCTGGGTCTCTACAGGTGGCGGTGGCTACACCTTC

d_call: TRBD2
j_call: TRBJ2-1
clone_size: few
v_call: TRBV6-1
cdr3_aa: CASSQDPGLPYNEQFF
cdr3_nt: TGTGCCAGCAGTCAAGACCCGGGACTACCCTACAATGAGCAGTTCTTC

d_call: TRBD2
j_call: TRBJ2-7
clone_size: few
v_call: TRBV7-2
cdr3_aa: CASSLLAGYEQYF
cdr3_nt: TGTGCCAGCAGCTTACTAGCGGGGTACGAGCAGTACTTC

d_call: TRBD2
j_call: TRBJ2-1
clone_size: .
v_call: TRBV5-1
cdr3_aa: CASSFPGDSGDTYNEQFF
cdr3_nt: TGCGCCAGCAGCTTCCCGGGGGATAGCGGGGACACCTACAATGAGCAGTTCTTC

d_call: .
j_call: TRBJ1-1
clone_size: few
v_call: TRBV7-3
cdr3_aa: CASSLALNTEAFF
cdr3_nt: TGTGCCAGCAGTCTAGCCTTGAACACTGAAGCTTTCTTT

d_call: .
j_call: TRBJ2-5
clone_size: .
v_call: TRBV5-1
cdr3_aa: CASSLGGGQETQYF
cdr3_nt: TGCGCCAGCAGCTTGGGTGGGGGGCAAGAGACCCAGTACTTC

d_call: TRBD1
j_call: TRBJ1-3
clone_size: few
v_call: TRBV6-1
cdr3_aa: CASRDPGTGRNTIYF
cdr3_nt: TGTGCCAGCAGGGATCCCGGGACAGGGAGAAACACCATATATTTT

d_call: TRBD2
j_call: TRBJ2-7
clone_size: .
v_call: TRBV2
cdr3_aa: CASRLAESGEQYF
cdr3_nt: TGTGCCAGCCGACTAGCGGAGAGCGGCGAGCAGTACTTC

d_call: TRBD1
j_call: TRBJ2-2
clone_size: .
v_call: TRBV2
cdr3_aa: CASSLRDSNTGELFF
cdr3_nt: TGTGCCAGCAGCCTCCGGGACAGCAACACCGGGGAGCTGTTTTTT

d_call: .
j_call: TRBJ2-7
clone_size: .
v_call: TRBV11-2
cdr3_aa: CASSLIPGTYEQYF
cdr3_nt: TGTGCCAGCAGCTTAATCCCAGGTACCTACGAGCAGTACTTC

d_call: .
j_call: TRBJ1-1
clone_size: .
v_call: TRBV9
cdr3_aa: CASNPGHLNTEAFF
cdr3_nt: TGTGCCAGCAACCCGGGACACCTGAACACTGAAGCTTTCTTT

d_call: .
j_call: TRBJ2-7
clone_size: .
v_call: TRBV11-2
cdr3_aa: CASSLGSLYEQYF
cdr3_nt: TGTGCCAGCAGCTTAGGTTCCCTCTACGAGCAGTACTTC

d_call: TRBD1
j_call: TRBJ1-2
clone_size: once
v_call: TRBV5-1
cdr3_aa: CASSLGVTGNGYTF
cdr3_nt: TGCGCCAGCAGCTTGGGGGTGACAGGGAATGGCTACACCTTC

d_call: .
j_call: TRBJ1-1
clone_size: few
v_call: TRBV13
cdr3_aa: CASSGLGSLTEAFF
cdr3_nt: TGTGCCAGCAGCGGCCTGGGGAGTCTCACTGAAGCTTTCTTT

d_call: .
j_call: TRBJ1-1
clone_size: few
v_call: TRBV9
cdr3_aa: CASSRDWNTEAFF
cdr3_nt: TGTGCCAGCAGCCGGGACTGGAACACTGAAGCTTTCTTT

d_call: .
j_call: TRBJ1-2
clone_size: .
v_call: TRBV18
cdr3_aa: CASSSVTGNVNYGYTF
cdr3_nt: TGTGCCAGCTCATCCGTAACAGGGAATGTAAACTATGGCTACACCTTC

d_call: .
j_call: TRBJ2-6
clone_size: .
v_call: TRBV27
cdr3_aa: CASSPLSSGANVLTF
cdr3_nt: TGTGCCAGCAGTCCCCTGAGCTCTGGGGCCAACGTCCTGACTTTC

d_call: TRBD1
j_call: TRBJ2-3
clone_size: .
v_call: TRBV5-1
cdr3_aa: CASSFRGQSTDTQYF
cdr3_nt: TGCGCCAGCAGCTTTCGGGGACAGAGCACAGATACGCAGTATTTT

d_call: .
j_call: TRBJ1-2
clone_size: medium-sized
v_call: TRBV27
cdr3_aa: CASSLQGANYGYTF
cdr3_nt: TGTGCCAGCAGTTTACAGGGCGCTAACTATGGCTACACCTTC

d_call: .
j_call: TRBJ2-5
clone_size: .
v_call: TRBV2
cdr3_aa: CASSGPGFGQETQYF
cdr3_nt: TGTGCCAGCAGTGGCCCAGGGTTTGGGCAAGAGACCCAGTACTTC

d_call: .
j_call: TRBJ1-4
clone_size: .
v_call: TRBV30
cdr3_aa: CAWSRGFGEKLFF
cdr3_nt: TGTGCCTGGAGTCGAGGGTTCGGCGAAAAACTGTTTTTT

d_call: .
j_call: TRBJ1-5
clone_size: .
v_call: TRBV6-5
cdr3_aa: CASKPRGVGQPQHF
cdr3_nt: TGTGCCAGCAAACCCCGGGGTGTGGGGCAGCCCCAGCATTTT

d_call: TRBD1
j_call: TRBJ2-2
clone_size: .
v_call: TRBV7-6
cdr3_aa: CASSLATGQGSTGELFF
cdr3_nt: TGTGCCAGCAGCTTAGCGACGGGACAGGGGTCCACCGGGGAGCTGTTTTTT

d_call: .
j_call: TRBJ1-1
clone_size: many
v_call: TRBV7-2
cdr3_aa: CASSSRGGSGSRQAFF
cdr3_nt: TGTGCCAGCAGCTCTCGAGGCGGTTCAGGGTCTCGTCAGGCTTTCTTT

d_call: TRBD2
j_call: TRBJ2-7
clone_size: many
v_call: TRBV7-9
cdr3_aa: CASQREGAYEQYF
cdr3_nt: TGTGCCAGCCAGCGGGAGGGGGCCTACGAGCAGTACTTC

d_call: .
j_call: TRBJ2-3
clone_size: .
v_call: TRBV19
cdr3_aa: CASSLQTTTDTQYF
cdr3_nt: TGTGCCAGTAGTTTACAGACTACTACAGATACGCAGTATTTT

d_call: .
j_call: TRBJ1-6
clone_size: .
v_call: TRBV6-6
cdr3_aa: CASSYRGPLHF
cdr3_nt: TGTGCCAGCAGTTACCGGGGACCCCTCCACTTT

d_call: TRBD2
j_call: TRBJ2-1
clone_size: .
v_call: TRBV29-1
cdr3_aa: CSVGTSGNEQFF
cdr3_nt: TGCAGCGTGGGGACTAGCGGTAATGAGCAGTTCTTC

d_call: .
j_call: TRBJ2-2
clone_size: .
v_call: TRBV5-6
cdr3_aa: CASSSPTASKTGELFF
cdr3_nt: TGTGCCAGCAGTTCCCCCACAGCCAGTAAGACCGGGGAGCTGTTTTTT

d_call: TRBD2
j_call: TRBJ2-1
clone_size: .
v_call: TRBV30
cdr3_aa: CAWKEGGVGYNEQFF
cdr3_nt: TGTGCCTGGAAAGAGGGAGGGGTGGGATACAATGAGCAGTTCTTC

d_call: .
j_call: TRBJ2-1
clone_size: .
v_call: TRBV7-3
cdr3_aa: CASSPDTSNEQFF
cdr3_nt: TGTGCCAGCAGCCCGGACACTTCCAATGAGCAGTTCTTC

d_call: .
j_call: TRBJ2-7
clone_size: .
v_call: TRBV6-6
cdr3_aa: CASSPRAGPIPYEQYF
cdr3_nt: TGTGCCAGCAGCCCTCGTGCAGGCCCCATCCCCTACGAGCAGTACTTC

d_call: .
j_call: TRBJ2-2
clone_size: .
v_call: TRBV6-5
cdr3_aa: CASSYNRGGTGELFF
cdr3_nt: TGTGCCAGCAGTTACAACCGAGGAGGGACCGGGGAGCTGTTTTTT

d_call: TRBD2
j_call: TRBJ2-7
clone_size: once
v_call: TRBV6-5
cdr3_aa: CASSRTSDITNEQYF
cdr3_nt: TGTGCCAGCAGTCGAACTAGCGACATCACGAACGAGCAGTACTTC

d_call: TRBD1
j_call: TRBJ2-7
clone_size: .
v_call: TRBV5-1
cdr3_aa: CASSQQGYEQYF
cdr3_nt: TGCGCCAGCAGCCAACAGGGGTACGAGCAGTACTTC

d_call: TRBD1
j_call: TRBJ2-5
clone_size: many
v_call: TRBV7-9
cdr3_aa: CASSSSPLTGQSETQYF
cdr3_nt: TGTGCCAGCAGCTCCTCACCGCTGACAGGGCAATCAGAGACCCAGTACTTC

d_call: .
j_call: TRBJ1-5
clone_size: few
v_call: TRBV6-1
cdr3_aa: CAIHATVSQPQHF
cdr3_nt: TGTGCCATCCATGCGACAGTTAGTCAGCCCCAGCATTTT

d_call: TRBD2
j_call: TRBJ2-2
clone_size: few
v_call: TRBV7-2
cdr3_aa: CASSLATLAGVMNTGELFF
cdr3_nt: TGTGCCAGCAGCTTAGCAACCCTAGCGGGGGTGATGAACACCGGGGAGCTGTTTTTT

d_call: .
j_call: TRBJ2-5
clone_size: .
v_call: TRBV7-9
cdr3_aa: CASSPNGETQYF
cdr3_nt: TGTGCCAGCAGCCCCAACGGGGAGACCCAGTACTTC

d_call: .
j_call: TRBJ2-1
clone_size: few
v_call: TRBV6-1
cdr3_aa: CASSEATAAGNEQFF
cdr3_nt: TGTGCCAGCAGTGAAGCAACCGCTGCGGGGAATGAGCAGTTCTTC

d_call: .
j_call: TRBJ2-1
clone_size: .
v_call: TRBV10-2
cdr3_aa: CASRGSSYNEQFF
cdr3_nt: TGCGCCAGCAGGGGGAGCTCCTACAATGAGCAGTTCTTC